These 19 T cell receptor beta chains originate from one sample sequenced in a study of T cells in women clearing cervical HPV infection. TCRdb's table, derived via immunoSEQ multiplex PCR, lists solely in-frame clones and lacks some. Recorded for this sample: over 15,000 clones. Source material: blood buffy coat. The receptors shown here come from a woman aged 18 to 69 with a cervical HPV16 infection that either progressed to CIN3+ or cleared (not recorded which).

The chain's CDR3 is CASSPFEGTGVEDYTF. The covered CDR3 bases are TGTGCCAGCTCACCATTCGAGGGGACAGGGGTTGAAGAC. V usage is TRBV18 and J usage is TRBJ1-2; 10 positions match TRBD1. Read data end 3 residues before the CDR3 end; the end is taken from the germline J gene. From germline, CDR1 is KGHSH and CDR2 LQKENI. This CDR3 spans 16 amino acids.

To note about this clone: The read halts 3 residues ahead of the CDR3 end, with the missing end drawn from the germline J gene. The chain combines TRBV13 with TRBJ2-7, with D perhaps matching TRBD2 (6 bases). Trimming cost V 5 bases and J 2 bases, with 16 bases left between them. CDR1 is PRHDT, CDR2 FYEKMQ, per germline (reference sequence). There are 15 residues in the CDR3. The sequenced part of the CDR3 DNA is TGTGCCAGCAGCGGGGGACTTTACGGTCCCTACGAG. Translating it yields CASSGGLYGPYE. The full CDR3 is CASSGGLYGPYEQYF.

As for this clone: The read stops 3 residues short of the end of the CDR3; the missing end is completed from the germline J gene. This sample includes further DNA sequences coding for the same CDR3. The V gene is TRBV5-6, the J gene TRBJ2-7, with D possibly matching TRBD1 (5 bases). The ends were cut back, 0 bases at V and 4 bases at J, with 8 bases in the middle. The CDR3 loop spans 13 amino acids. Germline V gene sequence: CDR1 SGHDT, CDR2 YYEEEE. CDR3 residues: CASSLAQGYEQYF. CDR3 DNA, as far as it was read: TGTGCCAGCAGCTTGGCGCAGGGTTACGAG.

Incomplete CDR3 DNA: TGTGCCAGCAGTGTGACACAGGGAAGCTATGGC. It is translated as CASSVTQGSYG. The whole CDR3 reads CASSVTQGSYGYTF. The chain couples TRBV28 to TRBJ1-2; possible D gene TRBD1, 6 bases. The read ends 3 residues before the CDR3 terminus; that terminus is restored from the germline J gene. Per germline, CDR1 MDHEN and CDR2 SYDVKM. V shed 5 bases and J shed 4 bases, with 14 bases lying between them. This CDR3 is 14 amino acids long.

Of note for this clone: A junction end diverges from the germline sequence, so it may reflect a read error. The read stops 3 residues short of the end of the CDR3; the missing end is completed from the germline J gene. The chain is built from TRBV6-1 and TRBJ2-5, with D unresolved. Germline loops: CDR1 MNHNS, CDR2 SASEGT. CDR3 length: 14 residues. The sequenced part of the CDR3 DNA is TGTGCCAGCAGCGAAGGTTCCTTCGGAGAGACC. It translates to CASSEGSFGET. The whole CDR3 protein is CASSEGSFGETQYF.

The CDR3 loop is CASSEVPEGNTEAFF. The DNA read from the CDR3 is TGTGCCAGCAGTGAAGTCCCAGAAGGCAACACTGAA. The rearrangement links TRBV2 to TRBJ1-1; no definite D call. With the read ending 3 residues before the CDR3 end, the germline J gene is used to fill in that end. Germline V gene lookup returns CDR1 SNHLY and CDR2 FYNNEI. The CDR3 is made up of 15 amino acids. V lost 1 base, J lost 2 bases, and 11 bases lay in between.

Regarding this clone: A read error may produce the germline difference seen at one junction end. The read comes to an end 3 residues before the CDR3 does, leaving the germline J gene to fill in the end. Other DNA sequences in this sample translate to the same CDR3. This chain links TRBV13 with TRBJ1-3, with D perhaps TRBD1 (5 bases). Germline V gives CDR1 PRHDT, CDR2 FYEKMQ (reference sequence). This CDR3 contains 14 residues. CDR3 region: CASSWRQSGNTIYF. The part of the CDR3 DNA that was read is TGTGCCAGCAGCTGGCGACAGTCCGGAAACACG.

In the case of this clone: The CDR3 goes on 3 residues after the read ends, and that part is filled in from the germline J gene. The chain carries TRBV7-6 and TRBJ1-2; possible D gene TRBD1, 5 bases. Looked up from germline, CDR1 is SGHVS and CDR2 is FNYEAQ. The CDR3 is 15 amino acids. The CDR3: CASSPGTSGLNDYTF. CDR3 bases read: TGTGCCAGCAGCCCAGGGACTAGCGGTCTCAATGAC.

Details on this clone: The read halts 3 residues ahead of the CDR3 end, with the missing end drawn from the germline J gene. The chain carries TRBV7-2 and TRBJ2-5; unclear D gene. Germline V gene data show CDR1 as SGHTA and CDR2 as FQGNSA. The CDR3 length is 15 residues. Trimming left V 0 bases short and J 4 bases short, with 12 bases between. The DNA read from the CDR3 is TGTGCCAGCAGCTTAGCAAACAGAAAGGGAGAGACC. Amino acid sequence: CASSLANRKGET. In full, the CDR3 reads CASSLANRKGETQYF.

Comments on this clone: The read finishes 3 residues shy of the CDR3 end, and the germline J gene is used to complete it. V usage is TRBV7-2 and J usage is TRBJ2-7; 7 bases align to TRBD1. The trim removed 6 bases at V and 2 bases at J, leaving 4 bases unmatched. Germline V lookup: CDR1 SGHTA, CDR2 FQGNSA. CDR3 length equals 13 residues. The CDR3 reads CASSLQGPYEQYF. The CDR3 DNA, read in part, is TGTGCCAGCAGTTTACAGGGGCCCTACGAG.

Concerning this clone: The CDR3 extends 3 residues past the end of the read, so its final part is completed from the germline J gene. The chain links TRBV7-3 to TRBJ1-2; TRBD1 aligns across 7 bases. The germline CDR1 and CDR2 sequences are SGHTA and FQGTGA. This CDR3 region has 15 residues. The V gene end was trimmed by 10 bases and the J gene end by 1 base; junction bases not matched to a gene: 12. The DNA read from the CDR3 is TGTGCCATCCCCGGACAGGTACTTCGTAACTATGGC. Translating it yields CAIPGQVLRNYG. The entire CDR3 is CAIPGQVLRNYGYTF. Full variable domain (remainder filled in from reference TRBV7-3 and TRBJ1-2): GAGVSQTPSNKVTEKGKYVELRCDPISGHTALYWYRQSLGQGPEFLIYFQGTGAADDSGLPNDRFFAVRPEGSVSTLKIQRTERGDSAVYLCAIPGQVLRNYGYTFGSGTRLTVV.

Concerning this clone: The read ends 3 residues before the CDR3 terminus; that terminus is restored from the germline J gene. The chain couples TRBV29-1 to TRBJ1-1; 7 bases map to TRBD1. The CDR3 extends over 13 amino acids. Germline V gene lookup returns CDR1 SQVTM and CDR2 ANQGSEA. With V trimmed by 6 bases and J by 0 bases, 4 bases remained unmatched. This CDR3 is CSVGTALNTEAFF. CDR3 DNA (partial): TGCAGCGTGGGGACAGCACTGAACACTGAA.

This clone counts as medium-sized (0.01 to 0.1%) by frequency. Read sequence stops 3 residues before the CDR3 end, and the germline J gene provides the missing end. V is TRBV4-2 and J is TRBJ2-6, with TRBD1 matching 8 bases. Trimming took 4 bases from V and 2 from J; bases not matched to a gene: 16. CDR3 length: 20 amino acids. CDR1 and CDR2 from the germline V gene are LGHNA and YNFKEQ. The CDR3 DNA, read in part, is TGTGCCAGCAGCCTATACGGTGGAGGGACAGGTGGGACTGGGGCCAACGTC. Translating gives CASSLYGGGTGGTGANV. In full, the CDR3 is CASSLYGGGTGGTGANVLTF.

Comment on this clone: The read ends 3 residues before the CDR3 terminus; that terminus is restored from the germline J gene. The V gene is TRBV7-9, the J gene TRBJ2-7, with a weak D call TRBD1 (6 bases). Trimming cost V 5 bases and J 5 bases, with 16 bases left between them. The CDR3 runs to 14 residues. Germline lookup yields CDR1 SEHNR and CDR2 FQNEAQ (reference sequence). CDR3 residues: CASSPSTGMHEQYF. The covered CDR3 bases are TGTGCCAGCAGCCCCAGCACAGGGATGCACGAG.

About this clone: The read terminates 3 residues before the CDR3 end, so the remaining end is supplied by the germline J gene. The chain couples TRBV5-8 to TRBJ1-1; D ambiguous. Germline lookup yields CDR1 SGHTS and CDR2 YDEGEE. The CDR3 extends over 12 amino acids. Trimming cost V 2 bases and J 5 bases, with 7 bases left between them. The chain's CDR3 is CASSFRGTEAFF. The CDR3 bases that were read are TGTGCCAGCAGCTTCCGGGGTACTGAA.

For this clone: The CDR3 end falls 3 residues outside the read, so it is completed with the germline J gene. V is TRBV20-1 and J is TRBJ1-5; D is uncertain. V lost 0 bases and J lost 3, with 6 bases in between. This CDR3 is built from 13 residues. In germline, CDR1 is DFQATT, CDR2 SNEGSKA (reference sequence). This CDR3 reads CSARDKYNQPQHF. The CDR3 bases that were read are TGCAGTGCTAGAGATAAATACAATCAGCCC.

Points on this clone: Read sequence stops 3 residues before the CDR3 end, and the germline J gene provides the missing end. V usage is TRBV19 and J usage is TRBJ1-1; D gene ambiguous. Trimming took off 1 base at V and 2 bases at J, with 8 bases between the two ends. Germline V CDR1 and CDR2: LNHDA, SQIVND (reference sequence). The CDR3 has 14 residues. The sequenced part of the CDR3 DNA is TGTGCCAGTAGTATAGCGAGGGTTAACACTGAA. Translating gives CASSIARVNTE. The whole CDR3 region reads CASSIARVNTEAFF. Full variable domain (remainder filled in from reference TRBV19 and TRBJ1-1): DGGITQSPKYLFRKEGQNVTLSCEQNLNHDAMYWYRQDPGQGLRLIYYSQIVNDFQKGDIAEGYSVSREKKESFPLTVTSAQKNPTAFYLCASSIARVNTEAFFGQGTRLTVV.

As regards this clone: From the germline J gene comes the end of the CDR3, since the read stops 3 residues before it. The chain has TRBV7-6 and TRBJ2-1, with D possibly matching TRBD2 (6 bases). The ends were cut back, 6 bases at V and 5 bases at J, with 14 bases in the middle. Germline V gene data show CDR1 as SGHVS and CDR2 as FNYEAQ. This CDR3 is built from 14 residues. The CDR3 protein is CASSLFGEDNEQFF. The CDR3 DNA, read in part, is TGTGCCAGCAGTCTCTTCGGGGAGGACAATGAG.

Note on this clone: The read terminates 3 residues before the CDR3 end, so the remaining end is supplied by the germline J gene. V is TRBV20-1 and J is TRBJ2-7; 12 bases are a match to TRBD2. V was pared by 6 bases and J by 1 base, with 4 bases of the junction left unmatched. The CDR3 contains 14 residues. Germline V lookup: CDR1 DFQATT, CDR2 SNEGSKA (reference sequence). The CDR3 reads CSATSGGRSYEQYF. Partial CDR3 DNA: TGCAGTGCCACTAGCGGGGGGCGGTCCTACGAG.